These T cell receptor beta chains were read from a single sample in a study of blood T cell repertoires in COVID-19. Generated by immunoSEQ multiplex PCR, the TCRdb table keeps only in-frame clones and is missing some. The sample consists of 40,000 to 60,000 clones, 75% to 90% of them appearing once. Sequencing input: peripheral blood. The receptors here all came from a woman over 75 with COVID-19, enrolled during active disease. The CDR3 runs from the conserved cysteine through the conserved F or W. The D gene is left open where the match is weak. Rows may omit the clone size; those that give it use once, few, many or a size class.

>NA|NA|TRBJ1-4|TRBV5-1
CASSRGGSTNEKLFF
TGCGCCAGCAGCCGCGGGGGATCAACTAATGAAAAACTGTTTTTT
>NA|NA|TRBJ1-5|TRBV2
CASTYKKEALSNQPQHF
TGTGCCAGCACCTACAAGAAAGAGGCTTTGAGCAATCAGCCCCAGCATTTT
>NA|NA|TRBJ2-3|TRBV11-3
CASSFPGTDTQYF
TGTGCCAGCAGCTTTCCGGGCACAGATACGCAGTATTTT
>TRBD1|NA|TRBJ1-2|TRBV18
CASSRQGSNYGYTF
TGTGCCAGCTCACGACAGGGATCTAACTATGGCTACACCTTC
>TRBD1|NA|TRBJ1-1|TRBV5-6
CASSRGQVVLGFF
TGTGCCAGCAGCCGGGGACAGGTGGTGTTGGGTTTCTTT
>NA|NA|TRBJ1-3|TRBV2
CASSAQTLGNTIYF
TGTGCCAGCAGTGCGCAGACTCTTGGAAACACCATATATTTT
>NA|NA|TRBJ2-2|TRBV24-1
CATSDSPWTGTGELFF
TGTGCCACCAGTGATTCCCCATGGACGGGAACCGGGGAGCTGTTTTTT
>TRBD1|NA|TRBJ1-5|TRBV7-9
CASSTEQGPSNQPQHF
TGTGCCAGCAGCACCGAACAGGGGCCCAGTAATCAGCCCCAGCATTTT
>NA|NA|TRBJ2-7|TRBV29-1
CSVVHRDTSYEQYF
TGCAGCGTTGTTCACAGGGATACCTCCTACGAGCAGTACTTC
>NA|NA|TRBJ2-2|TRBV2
CASKRTENTGELFF
TGTGCCAGCAAGAGGACAGAGAACACCGGGGAGCTGTTTTTT
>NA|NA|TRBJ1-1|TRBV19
CASSINAGVNTEAFF
TGTGCCAGTAGTATAAACGCAGGGGTGAACACTGAAGCTTTCTTT
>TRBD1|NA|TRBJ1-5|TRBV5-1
CASSYYPGTGGNQPQHF
TGCGCCAGCAGCTACTACCCCGGGACAGGGGGCAATCAGCCCCAGCATTTT
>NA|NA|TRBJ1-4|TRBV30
CAWSGVRGTNEKLFF
TGTGCCTGGAGTGGTGTACGAGGAACTAATGAAAAACTGTTTTTT
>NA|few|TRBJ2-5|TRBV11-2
CASSLDRTQETQYF
TGTGCCAGCAGCTTAGATAGGACTCAAGAGACCCAGTACTTC
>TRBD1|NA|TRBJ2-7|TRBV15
CATSGDRGLPYEQYF
TGTGCCACCAGCGGGGACAGGGGGCTTCCCTACGAGCAGTACTTC
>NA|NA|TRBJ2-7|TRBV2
CASSVQGIYEQYF
TGTGCCAGCAGTGTCCAGGGTATCTACGAGCAGTACTTC
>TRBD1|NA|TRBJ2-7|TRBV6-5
CASSHRGEEQYF
TGTGCCAGCAGTCACAGGGGCGAGGAGCAGTACTTC
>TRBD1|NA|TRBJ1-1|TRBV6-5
CASRQRRGQGTEAFF
TGTGCCAGCAGACAAAGAAGGGGACAGGGAACTGAAGCTTTCTTT
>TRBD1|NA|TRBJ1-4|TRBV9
CASSAGGPGEKLFF
TGTGCCAGCAGTGCAGGGGGCCCGGGTGAAAAACTGTTTTTT
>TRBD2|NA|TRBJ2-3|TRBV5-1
CASSLGLAESADTQYF
TGCGCCAGCAGCTTGGGGCTAGCGGAGAGCGCTGATACGCAGTATTTT
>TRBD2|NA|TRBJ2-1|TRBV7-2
CASSLVPLAVNEQFF
TGTGCCAGCAGCTTAGTCCCCCTAGCGGTCAATGAGCAGTTCTTC
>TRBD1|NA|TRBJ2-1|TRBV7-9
CASSPRGTGNEQFF
TGTGCCAGCAGCCCCCGAGGGACAGGGAATGAGCAGTTCTTC
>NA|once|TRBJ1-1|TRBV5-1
CASSLDPNSFGGTEAFF
TGCGCCAGCAGCTTGGACCCCAATTCTTTCGGGGGCACTGAAGCTTTCTTT
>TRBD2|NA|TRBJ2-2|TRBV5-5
CASSFSLAGRPSTGELFF
TGTGCCAGCAGCTTCTCACTAGCGGGAAGACCCTCTACCGGGGAGCTGTTTTTT
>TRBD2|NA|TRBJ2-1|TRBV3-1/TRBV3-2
CASSQGSLAGKANEQFF
TGTGCCAGCAGCCAAGGATCCCTAGCGGGTAAAGCCAATGAGCAGTTCTTC
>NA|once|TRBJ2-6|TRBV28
CASSSHLGGSGANVLTF
TGTGCCAGCAGTTCTCATCTCGGCGGCTCTGGGGCCAACGTCCTGACTTTC
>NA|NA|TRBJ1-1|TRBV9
CASSPRGGLNTEAFF
TGTGCCAGCAGCCCCCGGGGAGGTTTGAACACTGAAGCTTTCTTT
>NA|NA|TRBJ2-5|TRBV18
CASSSGLQETQYF
TGTGCCAGCTCGTCAGGGCTCCAAGAGACCCAGTACTTC
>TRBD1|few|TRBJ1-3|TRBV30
CAAQGDTPGNTIYF
TGTGCTGCTCAGGGGGACACCCCTGGAAACACCATATATTTT
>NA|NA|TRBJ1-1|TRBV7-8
CASSLQGVRAFF
TGTGCCAGCAGCCTACAAGGGGTGAGAGCTTTCTTT
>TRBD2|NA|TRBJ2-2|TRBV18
CASSPRAPGGSTGELFF
TGTGCCAGCTCACCACGGGCTCCGGGAGGCTCCACCGGGGAGCTGTTTTTT
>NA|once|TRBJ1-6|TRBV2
CASSGEGRSPLHF
TGTGCCAGCAGTGGCGAGGGCAGATCTCCCCTCCACTTT
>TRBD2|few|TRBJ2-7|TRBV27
CASSRGGRITYEQYF
TGTGCCAGCAGTCGCGGGGGGAGGATAACTTACGAGCAGTACTTC
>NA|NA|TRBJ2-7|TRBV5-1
CASSSGGTYEQYF
TGCGCCAGCAGCTCGGGGGGCACGTACGAGCAGTACTTC
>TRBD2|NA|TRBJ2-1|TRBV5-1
CASSYSGSSYNEQFF
TGCGCCAGCAGCTATAGCGGGAGCTCCTACAATGAGCAGTTCTTC
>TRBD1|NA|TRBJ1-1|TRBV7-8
CASSQDRVVTEAFF
TGTGCCAGCAGCCAAGACAGGGTGGTCACTGAAGCTTTCTTT
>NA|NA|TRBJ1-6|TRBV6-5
CASTRGYNSPLHF
TGTGCCAGCACCAGAGGCTATAATTCACCCCTCCACTTT
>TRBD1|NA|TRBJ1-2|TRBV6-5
CASSNRGQGDGYTF
TGTGCCAGCAGCAACCGGGGACAGGGAGATGGCTACACCTTC
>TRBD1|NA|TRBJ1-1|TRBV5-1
CASSPGTGNTEAFF
TGCGCCAGCAGCCCAGGGACAGGGAACACTGAAGCTTTCTTT
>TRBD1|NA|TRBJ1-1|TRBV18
CASSSTGGSTEAFF
TGTGCCAGCTCATCGACAGGGGGGAGCACTGAAGCTTTCTTT